Described below is a single TCR beta chain sequence and its context. Its antigen specificity is not known. No much larger clonotype is one base removed from it; base qualities were not supplied. This sample is drawn from a study of OX40 agonist ivuxolimab in advanced cancers. Looking at the study overall: Ivuxolimab was a fully human IgG2 agonistic monoclonal antibody targeting the costimulatory receptor OX40 (CD134). In the dose-escalation cohort, 65% to 90% of patients were male, and the mean age was approximately 64 years, with a range of roughly 20 to 79. The paper describes the monotherapy dose-escalation part (N = 52 patients) of the phase I trial of ivuxolimab. Intravenous ivuxolimab was administered to patients every 2 weeks at six dose levels: 0.01, 0.1, 0.3, 1.5, 3 and 10 mg/kg. Among the approximately 50 dose-escalation patients, some 19 had hepatocellular carcinoma, 15 or so melanoma, 9 renal cell carcinoma and 9 head and neck cancer. Partial responses occurred in three dose-escalation patients, of whom one had hepatocellular carcinoma and two had cutaneous melanoma. Patients were allowed to have had prior anti-PD-1, anti-PD-L1 or anti-CTLA-4 therapy, and roughly two fifths of the dose-escalation patients had been treated with checkpoint inhibitors. Peripheral TCRbeta sequencing aimed to test whether ivuxolimab altered TCR sequence diversity and caused clonal T-cell expansion.

The CDR3 measures 15 amino acids from cysteine to phenylalanine. Only the CDR3 portion is preserved as DNA: 45 bases, with reading frame beginning at the first base. V and J are truncated by 2 bases and 2 bases respectively, leaving an intervening sequence of 10 bases. The germline V gene (reference sequence) gives CDR1 as MNHNY and CDR2 as SVGAGI. To sequence the TCRbeta CDR3 region, genomic DNA was isolated from the sorted cells. TCRbeta CDR3 regions were sequenced using the immunoSEQ Assay. What TCRdb holds here is the immuneACCESS table cut down to in-frame rearrangements. Part of the clones is not present; checked against another copy, under half of the missing clones reflect an unresolved V gene, and the others are unexplained. In all, the sample holds about 94,000 clones, and around 87% of those were seen once. Together, the top ten hold around 0.3% of the sample. What the study reported, not specific to this receptor: In the 0.1-3.0 mg/kg groups, partial responders had among the lowest normalized peripheral clonal expansion, particularly in CD8+ T cells. After ivuxolimab, expanded clones were on average more numerous among CD8+ T cells than among CD4+ T cells. Which antigens the clonally expanded peripheral T cells were specific for was not determined. Low levels of normalized T-cell clonal expansion were also seen in some patients who did not respond. Clonal expansion of both CD4+ and CD8+ blood T cells was observed from baseline to week 6 at doses 0.1 to 3.0 mg/kg.

The trial excluded patients who had a history of autoimmune disease or who were on systemic immunosuppression. Peripheral blood for TCR sequencing was drawn from every dose cohort at baseline, at cycle 4 day 1 and at cycle 7 day 1. The samples were drawn from a first-in-human, open-label, multicenter phase I dose-escalation trial of ivuxolimab. Adults with locally advanced or metastatic melanoma, renal cell carcinoma, hepatocellular carcinoma or head and neck squamous cell carcinoma were enrolled in the trial. Before TCR sequencing, CD4+ T cells and CD8+ T cells were sorted from peripheral blood as separate populations.

The clonotype comes from an adult with an advanced solid tumor such as melanoma, head and neck, liver or kidney cancer. The V gene is TRBV6-6 and the J gene is TRBJ1-5, with no confidently assigned D gene. The material sequenced was CD4+ or CD8+ T cells sorted from blood, taken in a trial of the OX40 agonist ivuxolimab. The bases are TGTGCCAGCAGTTACGGCGGGTCAGGCAATCAGCCCCAGCATTTT. This is translated as CASSYGGSGNQPQHF.